A single sample is the source of the 27 T cell receptor beta chains below, sequenced in a study of blood T cell repertoires in COVID-19. This table comes from immunoSEQ multiplex PCR, and its TCRdb copy is limited to in-frame clones, with some not included. The sample has 160,000 or so clones, approximately 80% seen once. Sequencing was done on a sample of peripheral blood. These receptors were collected from a human donor in a cohort sampled during active COVID-19.

The chain is built from TRBV5-4 and TRBJ1-2; D unclear. Trimming removed 6 bases from V and 8 bases from J, with 17 bases in between. Germline V gene sequence: CDR1 SGHNT, CDR2 YYREEE (reference sequence). This CDR3 region has 13 residues. CDR3 DNA: TGTGCCAGCACCTGGGAGGGAACGAGGGGCTACACCTTC. Its translation is CASTWEGTRGYTF.

The V and J genes are TRBV3-1 (or the pseudogene TRBV3-2) and TRBJ2-5; 10 bases align to TRBD2. CDR1 and CDR2 (germline): LGHDT, YNNKEL (reference sequence). V shed 0 bases and J 2 bases; nucleotides not matched to a gene: 6. This CDR3 contains 17 residues. This chain's CDR3 is CASSQDRPAGGQETQYF. The DNA of the CDR3 is TGTGCCAGCAGCCAAGATAGGCCAGCGGGGGGGCAAGAGACCCAGTACTTC.

This chain uses TRBV7-8 with TRBJ2-7; no definite D call. CDR3 size: 15 residues. Per germline, CDR1 SGHVS and CDR2 FQNEAQ. V dropped 1 base and J dropped 2 bases, with 12 bases sitting between them. CDR3 bases: TGTGCCAGCAGCTTAGGGGCCTCTTTGCCCTACGAGCAGTACTTC. Translating gives CASSLGASLPYEQYF.

Concerning this clone itself: This sample also contains other DNA sequences that code for the same CDR3. The V and J genes are TRBV3-1 (or the pseudogene TRBV3-2) and TRBJ1-1; D unclear. V was trimmed by 1 base and J by 2 bases, leaving 5 bases between them. The CDR3 has 13 residues. Per the germline V gene, CDR1 is LGHDT and CDR2 is YNNKEL (reference sequence). The CDR3 DNA reads as TGTGCCAGCAGCCAAGTAGCTAACACTGAAGCTTTCTTT. Its translation: CASSQVANTEAFF.

V and J are TRBV7-2 and TRBJ2-7, with TRBD2 identical over 10 bases. CDR3 length: 16 residues. Germline CDR1 reads SGHTA; CDR2 reads FQGNSA. The V and J ends lost 2 bases and 0 bases, in that order; junction bases with no gene match: 4. The chain's CDR3 is CASSLNSGRVSYEQYF. The CDR3 coding sequence is TGTGCCAGCAGCTTAAACAGCGGGAGGGTCTCCTACGAGCAGTACTTC.

The chain has TRBV25-1 and TRBJ2-7, with 9 bases fitting TRBD2. Germline CDR1 reads MGHDK; CDR2 reads SYGVNS. This CDR3 contains 16 residues. The V and J ends lost 2 bases and 4 bases, in that order; junction bases with no gene match: 9. Written as DNA, the CDR3 is TGTGCCAGCAGTGAACCCAAGCGGGAGGCGTGGTACGAGCAGTACTTC. Residues: CASSEPKREAWYEQYF.

The rearrangement uses TRBV28 and TRBJ1-2; D may be TRBD1 (5 bases). V dropped 2 bases and J dropped 2 bases, with 9 bases sitting between them. This CDR3 has 14 residues. Germline V gene sequence: CDR1 MDHEN, CDR2 SYDVKM. The DNA for the CDR3 is TGTGCCAGCAGTTTAAGGAGACAGAACTATGGCTACACCTTC. Translated: CASSLRRQNYGYTF.

J is TRBJ2-7 and V is TRBV7-2, with 10 bases that match TRBD2. Germline trimming cut 1 base from V and 6 bases from J; bases unmatched to any gene: 6. There are 15 residues in the CDR3. Germline V gene sequence: CDR1 SGHTA, CDR2 FQGNSA. CDR3 nucleotides: TGTGCCAGCAGCTTAGAGAGCGGGAGGGCCTTCGAGCAGTACTTC. It encodes CASSLESGRAFEQYF.

This clone was counted a few times. This sequence joins TRBV7-3 and TRBJ2-3; no reliable D call. The germline gives CDR1 SGHTA, CDR2 FQGTGA. V gave up 2 bases and J gave up 2 bases, with 5 bases separating them. The CDR3 runs to 13 residues. CDR3 region: CASSLAVTDTQYF. The CDR3, as DNA: TGTGCCAGCAGCTTAGCGGTCACAGATACGCAGTATTTT.

In this sample, this clone turned up once. This sequence joins TRBV6-2 or TRBV6-3 and TRBJ1-2, with 7 positions matching TRBD1. The ends lost 2 bases at V and 8 bases at J; junction bases unmatched: 8. Per the germline V gene, CDR1 is MNHEY and CDR2 is SVGEGT. The CDR3 length is 14 residues. CDR3 in amino acids: CASSYAGQGGGYTF. For the CDR3, the DNA is TGTGCCAGCAGTTACGCCGGGCAGGGGGGCGGCTACACCTTC.

The chain uses TRBV5-6 and TRBJ1-3, with D possibly TRBD1 on 5 matching bases. The germline V gene has CDR1 SGHDT and CDR2 YYEEEE. Trimming removed 0 bases from V and 8 bases from J, with 12 bases in between. CDR3 length equals 14 residues. CDR3: CASSLEAGQDTIYF. In nucleotides, the CDR3 is TGTGCCAGCAGCTTGGAAGCAGGGCAGGACACCATATATTTT.

The chain carries TRBV18 and TRBJ2-7, with D tentatively TRBD1 (6 bases). Trimming took 0 bases from V and 0 from J, leaving 12 bases between them. The CDR3 sequence is 16 residues long. The germline CDR1 and CDR2 sequences are KGHSH and LQKENI. CDR3 DNA: TGTGCCAGCTCACCACCGGGCAGGGGTATCTCCTACGAGCAGTACTTC. Protein product: CASSPPGRGISYEQYF.

CDR3 DNA: TGTGCCACCGCGACAGGGGGCCGCGAGCAGTACTTC. Translating gives CATATGGREQYF. The chain has TRBV12-3 or TRBV12-4 and TRBJ2-7, with 10 bases aligning to TRBD1. Trimming removed 10 bases from V and 6 bases from J; junction bases left unmatched: 6. The CDR3 loop spans 12 amino acids.

In its sample, this clone was seen a few times. The J gene is TRBJ1-5, the V gene TRBV7-2; maybe TRBD1 (6 bases). In germline, CDR1 is SGHTA, CDR2 FQGNSA. CDR3 length equals 15 residues. V shed 5 bases and J shed 4 bases, with 15 bases lying between them. Written as DNA, the CDR3 is TGTGCCAGCAGCCAGACAGGTTCCTCGAATCAGCCCCAGCATTTT. Protein sequence: CASSQTGSSNQPQHF.

A word on this clone: The same CDR3 can be traced to other DNA sequences in this sample. This chain connects TRBV5-1 to TRBJ1-4; D is ambiguous. This CDR3 region has 14 residues. Germline CDR1 reads SGHRS; CDR2 reads YFSETQ. Trimming pared 0 bases from V and 0 bases from J, leaving 3 bases between. The CDR3: CASSLDTTNEKLFF. CDR3 bases: TGCGCCAGCAGCTTGGACACAACTAATGAAAAACTGTTTTTT.

This chain connects TRBV7-8 to TRBJ2-1; 13 nucleotides agree with TRBD2. The length of the CDR3 is 15 residues. J gave up 8 bases and V 2 bases, and 3 bases lay outside the gene matches. CDR1 and CDR2 from the germline V gene are SGHVS and FQNEAQ. The CDR3 is CASSLLLAGGDEQFF. DNA of the CDR3: TGTGCCAGCAGCTTACTACTAGCGGGAGGGGATGAGCAGTTCTTC.

This clone was detected a few times. The CDR3 region is CASSPDSLGNQPQHF. In DNA, the CDR3 is TGTGCCAGCAGCCCGGACAGCCTTGGGAATCAGCCCCAGCATTTT. The chain recombines TRBV5-5 with TRBJ1-5, with D possibly matching TRBD1 (6 bases). V was cut by 4 bases and J by 4 bases, with 15 bases left in between. This CDR3 region has 15 residues. The germline V gene has CDR1 SGHKS and CDR2 YYEKEE (reference sequence).

The genes are TRBV6-4 and TRBJ1-5, with D possibly being TRBD1 (6 bases). The V end was cut by 3 bases, the J end by 0 bases, with 21 bases between. This CDR3 spans 19 amino acids. The germline V gene has CDR1 MRHNA and CDR2 SNTAGT. CDR3 protein: CASSERAWGGPYSNQPQHF. DNA for the CDR3: TGTGCCAGCAGTGAACGGGCCTGGGGGGGCCCTTATAGCAATCAGCCCCAGCATTTT.

This clone was seen a single time. The chain uses TRBV6-5 and TRBJ1-3; D not resolved. Trimming shortened V by 0 bases and J by 0 bases, and 9 bases separated the two germline ends. The CDR3 totals 16 residues. The V gene's germline CDR1 is MNHEY and CDR2 SVGAGI. CDR3 amino acids: CASSYSDRSSGNTIYF. DNA for the CDR3: TGTGCCAGCAGTTACTCGGATCGGAGCTCTGGAAACACCATATATTTT.

The chain recombines TRBV11-1 with TRBJ2-7; D is perhaps TRBD2 (6 bases). The germline CDR1 and CDR2 sequences are SGHAT and FQDESV (reference sequence). The CDR3 is 14 residues long. Trimming removed 3 bases at V and 7 bases at J, with 16 bases between. In nucleotides, the CDR3 is TGTGCCAGCAGCTTGGGCGGGATAGGAAAGGAGCAGTACTTC. Translation gives CASSLGGIGKEQYF.

This chain links TRBV11-3 with TRBJ2-7; D gene unclear. Germline V gene sequence: CDR1 SGHNT, CDR2 YENEEA. The V and J ends lost 0 bases and 3 bases respectively, with 6 bases between them. The CDR3 spans 13 residues. The CDR3 is CASSLDPRYEQYF. The CDR3 coding sequence is TGTGCCAGCAGCTTAGACCCCCGCTACGAGCAGTACTTC.

This clone was counted only a few times. The J gene is TRBJ2-7, the V gene TRBV6-2 or TRBV6-3; D is possibly TRBD1 (5 bases). Germline V CDR1 and CDR2: MNHEY, SVGEGT. Trimming stripped 3 bases from V and 1 base from J, with 10 bases between. CDR3 length equals 14 residues. The CDR3 region is CASSYQTDSYEQYF. The DNA of the CDR3 is TGTGCCAGCAGTTATCAGACAGATTCCTACGAGCAGTACTTC.

V gene TRBV7-2 combines with J gene TRBJ1-6; 8 positions agree with TRBD1. Germline V CDR1 and CDR2: SGHTA, FQGNSA. The trim removed 5 bases at V and 13 bases at J, leaving 13 bases unmatched. CDR3 length: 15 amino acids. CDR3 amino acids: CASSRTPDRAGPLHF. The CDR3 nucleotides are TGTGCCAGCAGCCGGACTCCGGACAGGGCGGGGCCCCTCCACTTT. Based on the CDR3 plus reference TRBV7-2 and TRBJ1-6, the full variable domain is GAGVSQSPSNKVTEKGKDVELRCDPISGHTALYWYRQSLGQGLEFLIYFQGNSAPDKSGLPSDRFSAERTGGSVSTLTIQRTQQEDSAVYLCASSRTPDRAGPLHFGNGTRLTVT.

The chain has TRBV7-2 and TRBJ2-2; the match to TRBD2 covers 8 bases. The ends lost 1 base at V and 3 bases at J; junction bases unmatched: 13. There are 19 residues in the CDR3. In germline, CDR1 is SGHTA, CDR2 FQGNSA. The CDR3, as DNA: TGTGCCAGCAGCTTAGGTCTGAAAGCGGGAGTTATGTACACCGGGGAGCTGTTTTTT. Its protein is CASSLGLKAGVMYTGELFF.

This clone was counted a few times. The chain recombines TRBV5-6 with TRBJ2-5, with 9 bases aligning to TRBD2. This CDR3 contains 18 residues. The ends lost 0 bases at V and 7 bases at J; junction bases unmatched: 16. CDR1 is SGHDT, CDR2 YYEEEE, per germline. Written as DNA, the CDR3 is TGTGCCAGCAGCTTGGCCGCTAGCGGGGTTTACCAAGTCGGGACCCAGTACTTC. It specifies CASSLAASGVYQVGTQYF.

The table lists this clone with a count of one. V and J are TRBV3-1 (or the pseudogene TRBV3-2) and TRBJ1-6; TRBD1 is a possible D gene (6 bases). V was clipped by 4 bases and J by 9 bases, with 16 bases between them. CDR1 is LGHDT and CDR2 is YNNKEL in the germline V gene (reference sequence). The length of the CDR3 is 15 residues. The CDR3 sequence: CASSRETGRGSPLHF. In DNA, the CDR3 is TGTGCCAGCAGCCGAGAGACAGGACGGGGTTCACCCCTCCACTTT.

The rearrangement joins TRBV5-1 to TRBJ2-7, with 16 bases identical to TRBD2. V shed 0 bases and J 0 bases; nucleotides not matched to a gene: 3. CDR3 length equals 18 residues. Per germline, CDR1 SGHRS and CDR2 YFSETQ. CDR3 nucleotide sequence: TGCGCCAGCAGCTTGGGTGGGACTAGCGGGGGGGCCTCCTACGAGCAGTACTTC. Translating gives CASSLGGTSGGASYEQYF.